What follows are 19 T cell receptor beta chains derived from one specimen sequenced in a study of blood T cell repertoires in COVID-19. Some clones are missing from TCRdb's copy, which holds only in-frame ones; the method was immunoSEQ multiplex PCR. The sample has fewer than 250,000 clones; about four fifths are singletons. The sequenced sample was peripheral blood. These receptors all stem from a woman aged 40 to 50 with acute or convalescent COVID-19.

The J gene is TRBJ1-2, the V gene TRBV29-1, with TRBD1 matching over 9 bases. Trimming removed 4 bases from V and 7 bases from J; junction bases left unmatched: 7. Germline V gene data show CDR1 as SQVTM and CDR2 as ANQGSEA. The CDR3 contains 13 residues. CDR3 DNA sequence: TGCAGCGTTGTGGTGACAGGGGGTTTTGGCTACACCTTC. Translation: CSVVVTGGFGYTF. Full variable domain (missing parts from reference TRBV29-1 and TRBJ1-2): SAVISQKPSRDICQRGTSLTIQCQVDSQVTMMFWYRQQPGQSLTLIATANQGSEATYESGFVIDKFPISRPNLTFSTLTVSNMSPEDSSIYLCSVVVTGGFGYTFGSGTRLTVV.

This chain uses TRBV30 with TRBJ1-6, with no clear D. The CDR3 runs to 13 residues. Trimming took 1 base from V and 8 from J, leaving 9 bases between them. The germline V gene encodes CDR1 GTSNPN and CDR2 SVGIG (reference sequence). The CDR3 sequence: CAWSGTEDSPLHF. The CDR3 coding sequence is TGTGCCTGGAGTGGTACCGAGGATTCACCCCTCCACTTT.

The CDR3 sequence: CASSSGGAGNTEAFF. DNA for the CDR3: TGTGCCAGCAGCTCAGGGGGCGCCGGGAACACTGAAGCTTTCTTT. This sequence joins TRBV5-8 and TRBJ1-1; 8 bases fit TRBD1. The CDR3 consists of 15 residues. Germline CDR1 and CDR2: SGHTS and YDEGEE. Unmatched junction bases numbered 5, after V lost 3 bases and J lost 1 base.

V gene TRBV7-8 combines with J gene TRBJ2-7, with TRBD2 matching over 15 bases. CDR1 is SGHVS, CDR2 FQNEAQ, per germline. Unmatched junction bases numbered 10, after V lost 0 bases and J lost 7 bases. The CDR3 consists of 18 residues. CDR3: CASSLASGTSGGPGEQYF. Here the CDR3 DNA reads TGTGCCAGCAGCTTAGCCTCCGGGACTAGCGGGGGGCCCGGGGAGCAGTACTTC.

This sequence joins TRBV7-8 and TRBJ2-7; 10 bases are shared with TRBD2. V trimming: 1 base; J trimming: 2 bases; junction bases outside the gene matches: 5. This CDR3 region has 16 residues. Germline CDR1 reads SGHVS; CDR2 reads FQNEAQ. The chain's CDR3 is CASSLVLLAGAYEQYF. DNA of the CDR3: TGTGCCAGCAGCTTAGTTTTGCTAGCGGGAGCCTACGAGCAGTACTTC.

CDR3 DNA: TGTGCTAGTGGTCACCGACAGAAGAACCACAATGAGCAGTTCTTC. It yields the protein CASGHRQKNHNEQFF. This chain connects TRBV12-5 to TRBJ2-1; D is possibly TRBD1 (5 bases). This CDR3 has 15 residues. The germline V gene encodes CDR1 LGHNT and CDR2 FRNRAP. Trimming took off 5 bases at V and 5 bases at J, with 16 bases between the two ends.

The CDR3 spells CASSPTSNEQFF. CDR3 nucleotides: TGTGCCAGCAGTCCTACTTCCAATGAGCAGTTCTTC. The J gene is TRBJ2-1, the V gene TRBV27, with unresolved D. Trimming left V 5 bases short and J 6 bases short, with 8 bases between. The germline V gene encodes CDR1 MNHEY and CDR2 SMNVEV (reference sequence). The CDR3 is 12 residues long.

The chain recombines TRBV11-2 with TRBJ1-1; D call uncertain. From germline, CDR1 is SGHAT and CDR2 FQNNGV. Between the trimmed V and J ends, which lost 1 base and 7 bases, there was a span of 4 bases. CDR3 length equals 11 residues. The CDR3 sequence is CASSLAFEAFF. The CDR3 nucleotides are TGTGCCAGCAGCTTAGCGTTTGAAGCTTTCTTT.

The chain links TRBV6-5 to TRBJ1-4; D not resolved. V was shortened by 2 bases and J by 9 bases, with 10 bases between the two germline ends. Germline CDR1 MNHEY, CDR2 SVGAGI. The CDR3 is 13 amino acids. The CDR3, as DNA: TGTGCCAGCAGTTACCAATCGAAGCAAAAACTGTTTTTT. Its protein product is CASSYQSKQKLFF.

V is TRBV7-3 and J is TRBJ2-2; TRBD1 matches 9 bases. With V trimmed by 5 bases and J by 6 bases, 13 bases remained unmatched. This CDR3 is 17 amino acids long. Germline V gives CDR1 SGHTA, CDR2 FQGTGA. For the CDR3, the DNA is TGTGCCAGCAGCGGGGGCCCGGGACAGGGTTTTCCCGGGGAGCTGTTTTTT. Translating it yields CASSGGPGQGFPGELFF.

The chain is built from TRBV10-3 and TRBJ2-7; tentatively, D is TRBD2 (7 bases). Trimming pared 10 bases from V and 5 bases from J, leaving 18 bases between. The CDR3 is 13 amino acids. Per germline, CDR1 ENHRY and CDR2 SYGVKD. CDR3: CATNPGGGDEQYF. The CDR3 nucleotides are TGTGCCACCAACCCGGGGGGCGGCGACGAGCAGTACTTC.

The genes are TRBV7-2 and TRBJ2-1, with a tentative D call TRBD2 (5 bases). The germline V and J ends were trimmed by 8 bases and 7 bases, with 21 bases remaining between them. The V gene's germline CDR1 is SGHTA and CDR2 FQGNSA. This CDR3 is 15 amino acids long. The CDR3 DNA follows: TGTGCCAGCGCTACGTTGCTTTCCGGGGTGAATGAGCAGTTCTTC. It yields the protein CASATLLSGVNEQFF.

V usage is TRBV27 and J usage is TRBJ2-2; 7 bases match TRBD1. Per germline, CDR1 MNHEY and CDR2 SMNVEV (reference sequence). Trimming took 2 bases from V and 3 from J; bases not matched to a gene: 3. CDR3 length: 15 residues. CDR3 amino acids: CASSLRQGDTGELFF. CDR3 DNA: TGTGCCAGCAGTTTAAGACAGGGCGACACCGGGGAGCTGTTTTTT.

The J gene is TRBJ2-5, the V gene TRBV7-2, with D hard to call. Germline V gene lookup returns CDR1 SGHTA and CDR2 FQGNSA. This CDR3 comprises 15 residues. Trimming pared 5 bases from V and 5 bases from J, leaving 18 bases between. Here the CDR3 reads CASSRGYSRRETQYF. The CDR3 nucleotides read TGTGCCAGCAGCCGCGGATACTCTAGGCGGGAGACCCAGTACTTC.

The chain joins TRBV7-8 to TRBJ2-1; D uncertain. The CDR3 has 12 amino acids. Germline loops: CDR1 SGHVS, CDR2 FQNEAQ. V lost 5 bases and J lost 5, with 7 bases in between. Here the CDR3 reads CASSPLDNEQFF. The CDR3 DNA is TGTGCCAGCAGCCCCTTAGACAATGAGCAGTTCTTC.

Here the CDR3 reads CASSPTKGVAGENNEQFF. The CDR3, as DNA: TGCGCCAGCAGCCCTACTAAAGGGGTAGCGGGGGAGAACAATGAGCAGTTCTTC. The chain recombines TRBV5-1 with TRBJ2-1; 9 nucleotides align to TRBD2. The CDR3 has 18 residues. Germline V gene data show CDR1 as SGHRS and CDR2 as YFSETQ. V dropped 4 bases and J dropped 5; count of bases not matched to a gene: 16.

This rearrangement joins TRBV19 to TRBJ2-1; TRBD2 agrees at 15 bases. Germline loops: CDR1 LNHDA, CDR2 SQIVND (reference sequence). V was clipped by 5 bases and J by 7 bases; unmatched bases: 9. The CDR3 has 17 amino acids. The CDR3 sequence: CASSRGGTSGRKNEQFF. CDR3 in DNA: TGTGCCAGTAGTCGGGGGGGGACTAGCGGGAGGAAAAATGAGCAGTTCTTC.

This chain connects TRBV24-1 to TRBJ2-7, with D possibly being TRBD2 (5 bases). The V end was cut by 3 bases, the J end by 0 bases, with 8 bases between. The CDR3 spans 14 residues. Per the germline V gene, CDR1 is KGHDR and CDR2 is SFDVKD. CDR3 sequence reads: CATSDRGSSYEQYF. CDR3 bases: TGTGCCACCAGTGATCGGGGAAGCTCCTACGAGCAGTACTTC.

The genes are TRBV19 and TRBJ2-3, with 7 bases fitting TRBD1. The CDR3 covers 15 residues. Germline V lookup: CDR1 LNHDA, CDR2 SQIVND (reference sequence). The ends lost 3 bases at V and 1 base at J; junction bases unmatched: 4. This chain's CDR3 is CASSMRDSRTDTQYF. The CDR3 DNA reads as TGTGCCAGTAGTATGAGGGACAGTCGCACAGATACGCAGTATTTT. Variable domain in full (rest from reference TRBV19 and TRBJ2-3): DGGITQSPKYLFRKEGQNVTLSCEQNLNHDAMYWYRQDPGQGLRLIYYSQIVNDFQKGDIAEGYSVSREKKESFPLTVTSAQKNPTAFYLCASSMRDSRTDTQYFGPGTRLTVL.